This entry describes one T cell receptor (beta chain). This receptor's antigen is unknown. No much larger clone is present one base from it, and per-base qualities are unavailable. The data originate from a study of T cells in AML relapse after transplant (dated by TCRdb to between 2018 and 2021). Looking at the study overall: In this retrospective study, inhibitory receptor expression and TCR repertoires of bone marrow T cells were examined in patients given allogeneic HSCT for myeloid malignancy. Study-wide conclusions, independent of this receptor: TCR repertoire comparisons were based on very few samples, with only a few individuals included per group for unsorted bone marrow.

The method was PCR. A modified RACE PCR protocol, not multiplex PCR, was used to amplify TCR alpha and beta chains from RNA. An Illumina MiSeq was used to sequence the libraries, and raw reads were demultiplexed using sample-specific barcode combinations. On the authors' methods: MiXCR software was used to identify TCR clonotypes from the sequencing reads. The public reads were run again by TCRdb, first through fastp at Q25 and then through MiXCR, and only productive beta chains were kept. Each record represents a unique CDR3 protein, reported with the most common genes and DNA among its rows. The V and J calls were determined by TCRdb, not by the authors. Within this sample are 460 or so distinct CDR3 sequences, with roughly 11% of them counted one time only. Around 60% of the sample rests with the top ten. The cysteine opens and the phenylalanine closes a CDR3 of 13 amino acids. CDR3 DNA is the only sequence kept; it has 39 bases, read in frame from the first base. Via the germline V gene, CDR1 is LGHNA and CDR2 YNFKEQ. V was cut back by 2 bases and J by 8 bases, leaving a gap of 12 bases between them.

Here the chain combines TRBV4-2 and TRBJ1-2, and TRBD1 may be the D gene, going by 6 matching bases. The sequenced sample was bone marrow, either the whole sample or a sorted T cell fraction (not recorded which), obtained at relapse. The origin of this receptor is a human donor who had a stem cell transplant for acute myeloid leukemia. After a transplant, some T cells may have been passed on by the graft donor. CDR3 region: CASSQPGARGYTF. In nucleotides, the sequence is TGTGCCAGCAGCCAACCGGGGGCAAGGGGCTACACCTTC.